Each of the 3 T cell receptor beta chains below was sequenced from the same sample in a study of T cells in Graves' hyperthyroidism and ophthalmopathy. Regions amplified from RNA transcripts were the TCR beta CDR3 regions. TCR CDR3 underwent first-round RT-PCR with the HTBI primer set. MiXCR, run by TCRdb on the multiplex PCR reads, gives a single entry per CDR3 protein. The table has about 640,000 distinct CDR3 sequences, 20% seen once. The material sequenced was blood. These receptors were obtained from a man in his thirties or forties with Graves' ophthalmopathy.

The CDR3 sequence: CASSSGQTLYEQYF. The CDR3 nucleotides read TGTGCCAGCAGCTCCGGACAGACTCTCTACGAGCAGTACTTC. The chain joins TRBV7-2 to TRBJ2-7, with D perhaps matching TRBD1 (6 bases). The CDR3 contains 14 residues. V lost 4 bases and J 3 bases, leaving 13 bases between the germline ends. CDR1 is SGHTA, CDR2 FQGNSA, per germline.

This clonotype was counted only a few times. This sequence joins TRBV9 and TRBJ2-1, with 8 bases identical to TRBD2. The CDR3 contains 15 residues. With 0 bases clipped from V and 8 bases from J, the junction kept 7 bases outside the gene matches. CDR1 and CDR2 (germline): SGDLS, YYNGEE. This CDR3 reads CASSVEGLDGDEQFF. The DNA for the CDR3 is TGTGCCAGCAGCGTAGAGGGACTAGACGGGGATGAGCAGTTCTTC.

With respect to this clonotype: Mismatch with germline at one junction end may stem from a read error. The chain is built from TRBV7-9 and TRBJ2-3; TRBD2 aligns across 14 bases. The CDR3 covers 15 residues. From germline, CDR1 is SEHNR and CDR2 FQNEAQ (reference sequence). The CDR3 is CTSSLTSGRADTQYF. CDR3 sequence (DNA): TGTACCAGCAGCTTGACTAGCGGGAGGGCAGATACGCAGTATTTT.